Below are 20 T cell receptor beta chains sequenced from a single sample in a study of cytomegalovirus exposure and HLA in healthy donors. Sequencing was performed with immunoSEQ multiplex PCR; in TCRdb, only in-frame clones are kept and a portion is missing. The data show over 250,000 clones, 65% to 90% seen once. Sequenced: PBMCs. The receptor source for this set is a woman under 30 in good health and CMV-seronegative.

Comments on this clone: Other DNA sequences within the sample encode an identical CDR3. CDR3 DNA: TGCGCCAGCAGCCAAGAAGACAGGGTCACTGAAGCTTTCTTT. Translation: CASSQEDRVTEAFF. V usage is TRBV4-1 and J usage is TRBJ1-1; the match to TRBD1 covers 7 bases. Losses at the gene ends were 0 bases for V and 4 bases for J; bases not matched to a gene: 2. The CDR3 is 14 amino acids. Per germline, CDR1 MGHRA and CDR2 YSYEKL.

The CDR3 sequence is CASSASGGASYEQYF. For the CDR3, the DNA is TGTGCCAGCAGCGCTAGCGGGGGGGCCTCCTACGAGCAGTACTTC. This chain links TRBV9 with TRBJ2-7; 12 bases are shared with TRBD2. Per the germline V gene, CDR1 is SGDLS and CDR2 is YYNGEE. The CDR3 consists of 15 residues. J was trimmed by 0 bases and V by 3 bases; bases with no gene match: 1.

This clone was picked up one time. The genes are TRBV30 and TRBJ2-3; the match to TRBD2 covers 11 bases. The junction had 7 bases not matched to a gene; V was cut back by 0 bases and J by 2 bases. The germline V gene has CDR1 GTSNPN and CDR2 SVGIG (reference sequence). CDR3 length equals 17 residues. The CDR3 DNA reads TGTGCCTGGAGTGTCCAGACTAGCGGGATGCTCACAGATACGCAGTATTTT. Its protein is CAWSVQTSGMLTDTQYF.

The chain carries TRBV29-1 and TRBJ2-1; no definite D call. Trimming cost V 4 bases and J 2 bases, with 12 bases left between them. The CDR3 covers 14 residues. Germline values: CDR1 SQVTM, CDR2 ANQGSEA. The CDR3 spells CSVVKATPYNEQFF. For the CDR3, the DNA is TGCAGCGTTGTTAAAGCGACTCCCTACAATGAGCAGTTCTTC.

V is TRBV27 and J is TRBJ2-3; D might be TRBD1 (5 bases). The V end lost 4 bases, the J end lost 3 bases, and 14 bases lay between the germline ends. The CDR3 is 15 residues long. Germline assignment: CDR1 MNHEY and CDR2 SMNVEV (reference sequence). The CDR3 DNA reads as TGTGCCAGCAGTTCCTTCAGGGCCTATACAGATACGCAGTATTTT. As protein: CASSSFRAYTDTQYF.

CDR3 in amino acids: CAWSRQGAGNTIYF. DNA of the CDR3: TGTGCCTGGTCGCGACAGGGGGCTGGAAACACCATATATTTT. The V gene is TRBV30, the J gene TRBJ1-3; 9 bases are shared with TRBD1. Germline lookup yields CDR1 GTSNPN and CDR2 SVGIG (reference sequence). The CDR3 has 14 amino acids. V lost 5 bases, J lost 2 bases, and 4 bases stayed unmatched.

This chain joins TRBV9 and TRBJ2-5; 7 nucleotides align to TRBD1. Germline loops: CDR1 SGDLS, CDR2 YYNGEE. The ends lost 0 bases at V and 2 bases at J; junction bases unmatched: 4. CDR3 length: 15 residues. CDR3 in DNA: TGTGCCAGCAGCGTAGGTCCGGGACAGCAAGAGACCCAGTACTTC. It codes for CASSVGPGQQETQYF. Using reference TRBV9 and TRBJ2-5 for the parts outside the CDR3, the full variable domain is DSGVTQTPKHLITATGQRVTLRCSPRSGDLSVYWYQQSLDQGLQFLIQYYNGEERAKGNILERFSAQQFPDLHSELNLSSLELGDSALYFCASSVGPGQQETQYFGPGTRLLVL.

The chain has TRBV2 and TRBJ1-1; TRBD1 agrees at 8 bases. The germline gives CDR1 SNHLY, CDR2 FYNNEI. With 8 bases clipped from V and 11 bases from J, the junction kept 13 bases outside the gene matches. The CDR3 consists of 13 residues. The CDR3 DNA follows: TGTGCCAGCTCGACAGGGGCGACCGTCGGGGCTTTCTTT. Amino acids: CASSTGATVGAFF.

This clone showed up just once. The V call is TRBV14, the J call TRBJ2-7; D not resolved. Trimming cost V 1 base and J 4 bases, with 11 bases left between them. CDR1 is SGHDN, CDR2 FVKESK, per germline. This CDR3 has 14 residues. DNA for the CDR3: TGTGCCAGCAGCCAAGTCGGGTCTTTGTACGAGCAGTACTTC. The encoded protein is CASSQVGSLYEQYF.

This clone was detected once. The V and J genes are TRBV5-1 and TRBJ2-7; a possible D gene is TRBD2 (5 bases). Germline V gene sequence: CDR1 SGHRS, CDR2 YFSETQ. V lost 4 bases, J lost 4 bases, and 18 bases lay in between. The CDR3 has 15 residues. CDR3 region: CASSPIEGTGYEQYF. CDR3 coding DNA: TGCGCCAGCAGCCCCATTGAGGGAACGGGGTACGAGCAGTACTTC.

The V call is TRBV18, the J call TRBJ2-1, with D maybe TRBD2 (6 bases). In germline, CDR1 is KGHSH, CDR2 LQKENI. V gave up 0 bases and J gave up 3 bases, with 12 bases separating them. The CDR3 runs 16 residues. The CDR3 region has the DNA TGTGCCAGCTCACCACCGACCGGGAGACTCTACAATGAGCAGTTCTTC. Its translation is CASSPPTGRLYNEQFF.

This clone was counted once. This chain connects TRBV11-2 to TRBJ2-7, with D tentatively TRBD1 (5 bases). CDR3 length: 13 amino acids. Germline V CDR1 and CDR2: SGHAT, FQNNGV. V lost 5 bases to trimming and J lost 2 bases, with 10 bases between them. The CDR3 DNA reads as TGTGCCAGCAGCGCCCAGGGTCCCTACGAGCAGTACTTC. Protein: CASSAQGPYEQYF.

The CDR3: CASSDRQGVPHEQYF. The CDR3 DNA reads as TGTGCCAGTAGTGACCGCCAGGGGGTCCCACACGAGCAGTACTTC. J is TRBJ2-7 and V is TRBV19; 7 bases agree with TRBD1. The V gene end was trimmed by 5 bases and the J gene end by 5 bases; junction bases not matched to a gene: 12. Germline V gene data show CDR1 as LNHDA and CDR2 as SQIVND (reference sequence). This CDR3 contains 15 residues.

The chain recombines TRBV18 with TRBJ1-2; D is unclear. Germline V gives CDR1 KGHSH, CDR2 LQKENI. Trimming took 4 bases from V and 5 from J, leaving 8 bases between them. CDR3 length equals 12 residues. CDR3 in amino acids: CASSRENYGYTF. CDR3 DNA sequence: TGTGCCAGCTCACGAGAGAATTATGGCTACACCTTC.

V usage is TRBV5-6 and J usage is TRBJ2-3; TRBD1 agrees at 7 bases. The CDR3 has 16 residues. Germline V gene lookup returns CDR1 SGHDT and CDR2 YYEEEE. V gave up 1 base and J gave up 3 bases; unmatched junction bases: 8. Here the CDR3 DNA reads TGTGCCAGCAGCTTGCAGCCCGACAGGGAGACAGATACGCAGTATTTT. As protein: CASSLQPDRETDTQYF.

The V gene is TRBV4-3, the J gene TRBJ2-1; 7 bases are shared with TRBD1. The CDR3 is 15 residues long. The germline CDR1 and CDR2 sequences are LGHNA and YSLEER. The V gene end was trimmed by 0 bases and the J gene end by 7 bases; junction bases not matched to a gene: 6. In DNA form, the CDR3 reads TGCGCCAGCAGCCAAGAAGGGACAGATAGGAATGAGCAGTTCTTC. This codes for CASSQEGTDRNEQFF.

This clone was detected a few times. V usage is TRBV29-1 and J usage is TRBJ1-1; D remains ambiguous. V lost 7 bases, J lost 6 bases, and 15 bases lay in between. Germline assignment: CDR1 SQVTM and CDR2 ANQGSEA. The CDR3 spans 12 residues. DNA of the CDR3: TGCAGCGACCGAATCGGGTTGGCTGAAGCTTTCTTT. Its translation: CSDRIGLAEAFF.

The V and J genes are TRBV2 and TRBJ1-5; 8 nucleotides line up with TRBD1. Per the germline V gene, CDR1 is SNHLY and CDR2 is FYNNEI. The J segment lost 2 bases and the V segment lost 6 bases, leaving 6 bases of the junction unmatched. The CDR3 spans 15 residues. The CDR3 reads CASRPDRGGNQPQHF. For the CDR3, the DNA is TGTGCCAGCAGACCTGACAGGGGCGGCAATCAGCCCCAGCATTTT.

The chain links TRBV6-6 to TRBJ1-3, with a weak D call TRBD1 (6 bases). Trimming left V 7 bases short and J 4 bases short, with 17 bases between. Germline V lookup: CDR1 MNHNY, CDR2 SVGAGI (reference sequence). The CDR3 totals 15 residues. In DNA, the CDR3 is TGTGCCAGCACCTACGGACGGACAGCCGGAAACACCATATATTTT. Protein product: CASTYGRTAGNTIYF.

The chain links TRBV27 to TRBJ2-3; 7 bases are a match to TRBD2. The CDR3 loop spans 16 amino acids. In germline, CDR1 is MNHEY, CDR2 SMNVEV (reference sequence). V trimming: 5 bases; J trimming: 0 bases; junction bases outside the gene matches: 8. The CDR3 DNA is TGTGCCAGCAGTCCCCGAAAGCGGGAAAGCACAGATACGCAGTATTTT. Protein: CASSPRKRESTDTQYF.